This TCR beta chain comes out of a study of response to subunit inactivated influenza vaccine (dated by TCRdb to 2016 to 2019). Broadly, across the study: The study used deep quantitative T cell receptor repertoire profiling to track responses to a trivalent subunit inactivated influenza vaccine. On the study overall, not on this receptor specifically: It was suggested by the authors that each seasonal influenza vaccination may recruit only a limited number of new T cells.

The protocol used for the library was RT-PCR. TCRdb names Illumina HiSeq 2500 as the instrument used. TCRdb applied fastp at Q25 and MiXCR to the public reads, then kept only in-frame beta chains. CDR3 protein sequences are deduplicated, and each keeps its most common genes and DNA. Recorded for this sample are roughly 670,000 distinct CDR3 sequences; approximately 15% of them occurred a single time. Clones ranked in the top ten supply approximately 7.6% of the sample. About this clonotype itself: Its recognized antigen is unknown. Per-nucleotide qualities are absent, and no much larger clonotype sits a single base away.

There are 13 amino acids in the CDR3, from cysteine to phenylalanine inclusive. The entry retains the CDR3 DNA only, 39 bases that are in frame from base 1. CDR1 and CDR2 were assigned from the germline V gene as SGHDT and YYEEEE. Cut back by 7 bases and 2 bases, the V and J ends lie 12 bases apart. This receptor was taken from a man aged 45 to 65 who received an inactivated influenza vaccine. Donor details come from another sample of the same person, matched by shared clones. The sample here was PBMCs from blood, taken around 14 days before vaccination. Recombination connected TRBV5-6 to TRBJ2-5, with the D gene call left open. The nucleotide sequence is given as TGTGCCAGCTTTACAGCGAATCAAGAGACCCAGTACTTC. The translation is CASFTANQETQYF.